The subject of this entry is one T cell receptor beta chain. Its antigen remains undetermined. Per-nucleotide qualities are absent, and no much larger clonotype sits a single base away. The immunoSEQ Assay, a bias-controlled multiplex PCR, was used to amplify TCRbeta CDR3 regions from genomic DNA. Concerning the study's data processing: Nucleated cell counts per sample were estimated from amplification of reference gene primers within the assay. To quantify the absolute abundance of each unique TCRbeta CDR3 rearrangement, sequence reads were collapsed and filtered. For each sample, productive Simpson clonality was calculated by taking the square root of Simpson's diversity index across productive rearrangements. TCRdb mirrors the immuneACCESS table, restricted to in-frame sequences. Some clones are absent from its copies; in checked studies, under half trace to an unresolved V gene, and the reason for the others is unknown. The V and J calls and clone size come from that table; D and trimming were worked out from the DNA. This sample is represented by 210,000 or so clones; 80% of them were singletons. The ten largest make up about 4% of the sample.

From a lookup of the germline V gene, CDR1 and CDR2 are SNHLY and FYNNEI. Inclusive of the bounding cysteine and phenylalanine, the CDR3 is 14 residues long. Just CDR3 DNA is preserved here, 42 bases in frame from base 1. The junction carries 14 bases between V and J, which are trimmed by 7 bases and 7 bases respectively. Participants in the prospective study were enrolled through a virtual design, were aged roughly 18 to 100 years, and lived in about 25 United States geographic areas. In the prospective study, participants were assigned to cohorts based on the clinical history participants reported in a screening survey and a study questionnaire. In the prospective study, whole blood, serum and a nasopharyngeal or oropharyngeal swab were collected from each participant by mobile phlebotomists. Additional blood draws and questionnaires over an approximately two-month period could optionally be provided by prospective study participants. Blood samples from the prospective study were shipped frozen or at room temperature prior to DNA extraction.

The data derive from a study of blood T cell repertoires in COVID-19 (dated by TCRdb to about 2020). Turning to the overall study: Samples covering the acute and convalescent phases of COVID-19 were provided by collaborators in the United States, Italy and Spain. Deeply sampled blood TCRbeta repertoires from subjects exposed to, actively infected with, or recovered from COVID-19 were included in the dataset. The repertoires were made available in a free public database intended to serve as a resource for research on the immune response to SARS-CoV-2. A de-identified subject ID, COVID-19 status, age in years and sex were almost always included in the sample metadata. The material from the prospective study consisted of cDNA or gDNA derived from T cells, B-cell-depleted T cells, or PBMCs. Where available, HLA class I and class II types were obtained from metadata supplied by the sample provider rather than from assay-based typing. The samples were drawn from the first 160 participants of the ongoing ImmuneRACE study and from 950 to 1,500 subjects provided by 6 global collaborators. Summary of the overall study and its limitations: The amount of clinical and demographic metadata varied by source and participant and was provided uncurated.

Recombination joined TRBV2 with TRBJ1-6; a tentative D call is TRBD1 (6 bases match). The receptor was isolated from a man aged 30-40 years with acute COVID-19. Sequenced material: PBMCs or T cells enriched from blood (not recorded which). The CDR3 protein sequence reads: CASNPGVLNSPLHF. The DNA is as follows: TGTGCCAGCAACCCAGGGGTCCTAAATTCACCCCTCCACTTT. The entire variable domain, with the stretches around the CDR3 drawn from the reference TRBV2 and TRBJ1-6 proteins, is EPEVTQTPSHQVTQMGQEVILRCVPISNHLYFYWYRQILGQKVEFLVSFYNNEISEKSEIFDDQFSVERPDGSNFTLKIRSTKLEDSAMYFCASNPGVLNSPLHFGNGTRLTVT.